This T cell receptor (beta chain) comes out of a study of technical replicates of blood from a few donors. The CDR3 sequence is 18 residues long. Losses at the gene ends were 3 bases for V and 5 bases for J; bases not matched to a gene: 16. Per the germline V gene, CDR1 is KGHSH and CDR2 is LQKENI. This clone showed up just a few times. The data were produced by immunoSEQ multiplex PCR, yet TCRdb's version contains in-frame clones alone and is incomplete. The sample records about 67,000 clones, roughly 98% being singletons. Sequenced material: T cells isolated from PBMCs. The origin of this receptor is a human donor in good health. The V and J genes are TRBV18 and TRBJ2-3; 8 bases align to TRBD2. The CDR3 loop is CASSPKAPAGAVIDTQYF. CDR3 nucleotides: TGTGCCAGCTCACCGAAAGCCCCAGCGGGAGCTGTAATAGATACGCAGTATTTT.